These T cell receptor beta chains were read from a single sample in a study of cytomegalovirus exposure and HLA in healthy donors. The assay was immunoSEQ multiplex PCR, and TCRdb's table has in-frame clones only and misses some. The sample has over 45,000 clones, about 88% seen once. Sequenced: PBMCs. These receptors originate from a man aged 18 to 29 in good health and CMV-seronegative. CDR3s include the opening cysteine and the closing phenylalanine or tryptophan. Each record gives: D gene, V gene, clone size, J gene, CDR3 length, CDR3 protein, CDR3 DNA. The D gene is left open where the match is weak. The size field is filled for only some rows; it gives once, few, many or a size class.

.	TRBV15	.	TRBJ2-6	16	CATSRQALSGANVLTF	TGTGCCACCAGCAGACAGGCCCTCTCTGGGGCCAACGTCCTGACTTTC
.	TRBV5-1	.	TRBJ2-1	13	CASSLVGVDEQFF	TGCGCCAGCAGCTTGGTAGGGGTAGATGAGCAGTTCTTC
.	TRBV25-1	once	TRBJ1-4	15	CASSHSQGLYEKLFF	TGTGCCAGCAGTCATTCTCAGGGGTTGTATGAAAAACTGTTTTTT
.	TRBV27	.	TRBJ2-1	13	CASSLIAIHEQFF	TGTGCCAGCAGTTTAATAGCGATCCATGAGCAGTTCTTC
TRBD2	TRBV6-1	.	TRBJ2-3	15	CASTPLAGGTDTQYF	TGTGCCAGCACCCCACTAGCGGGTGGCACAGATACGCAGTATTTT
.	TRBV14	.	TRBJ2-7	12	CASSHNYLKVHF	TGTGCCAGCAGCCACAACTACCTCAAAGTCCACTTC
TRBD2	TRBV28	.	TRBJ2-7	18	CASTRLNLKSGNSYEQYF	TGTGCCAGCACTCGTTTGAACCTGAAAAGCGGGAACTCCTACGAGCAGTACTTC
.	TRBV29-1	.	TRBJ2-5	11	CSVLAPETQYF	TGCAGCGTTCTTGCGCCAGAGACCCAGTACTTC
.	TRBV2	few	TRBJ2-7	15	CASSEAGVGLYEQYF	TGTGCCAGCAGTGAAGCTGGAGTTGGGTTGTACGAGCAGTACTTC
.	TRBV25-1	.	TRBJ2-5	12	CASSVGGETQYF	TGTGCCAGCTCTGTAGGGGGAGAGACCCAGTACTTC
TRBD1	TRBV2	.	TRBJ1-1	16	CASRFTGAPMNTEAFF	TGTGCCAGCAGATTTACAGGGGCTCCAATGAACACTGAAGCTTTCTTT
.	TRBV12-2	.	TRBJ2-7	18	CASRLAFTSGRGSYEQYF	TGTGCAAGTCGCTTAGCGTTCACTAGCGGGAGGGGCTCCTACGAGCAGTACTTC
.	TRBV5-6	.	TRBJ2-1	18	CASSAPMWGDSSYNEQFF	TGTGCCAGCAGCGCTCCGATGTGGGGCGATAGCTCCTACAATGAGCAGTTCTTC
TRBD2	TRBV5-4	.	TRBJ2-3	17	CASSRTSGRASTDTQYF	TGTGCCAGCAGCAGGACTAGCGGGAGGGCCTCGACAGATACGCAGTATTTT
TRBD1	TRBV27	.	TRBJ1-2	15	CASSFMAQGAGGYTF	TGTGCCAGCAGTTTTATGGCACAGGGGGCCGGTGGCTACACCTTC
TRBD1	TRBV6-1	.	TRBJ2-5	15	CASRTGQGGQETQYF	TGTGCCAGCAGGACGGGACAGGGAGGCCAAGAGACCCAGTACTTC
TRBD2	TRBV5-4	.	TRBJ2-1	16	CASREGLAESYNEQFF	TGTGCCAGCAGGGAAGGACTAGCGGAATCCTACAATGAGCAGTTCTTC
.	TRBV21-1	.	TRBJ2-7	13	CASRAGGPDEQYF	TGTGCCAGCAGAGCGGGAGGGCCCGACGAGCAGTACTTC
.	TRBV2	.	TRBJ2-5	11	CASLDVETQYF	TGTGCCAGCCTAGATGTGGAGACCCAGTACTTC
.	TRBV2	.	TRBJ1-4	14	CATHGNRADEKLFF	TGTGCCACCCATGGGAACAGGGCCGATGAAAAACTGTTTTTT
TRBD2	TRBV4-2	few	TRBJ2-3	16	CASSQVIAGEADTQYF	TGTGCCAGCAGCCAAGTCATAGCGGGAGAGGCAGATACGCAGTATTTT
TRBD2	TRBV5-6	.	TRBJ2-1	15	CASTGLAGTRNEQFF	TGTGCCAGCACCGGTTTAGCGGGGACTAGGAATGAGCAGTTCTTC
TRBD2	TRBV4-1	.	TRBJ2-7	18	CASSHLIRGTSLDHEQYF	TGCGCCAGCAGCCATCTCATACGAGGGACTAGCCTTGACCACGAGCAGTACTTC
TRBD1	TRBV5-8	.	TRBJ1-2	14	CASRQTGEGGGYTF	TGTGCCAGCAGACAGACAGGGGAAGGAGGAGGCTACACCTTC
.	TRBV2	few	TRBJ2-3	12	CASRTGTDTQYF	TGTGCCAGCAGGACAGGCACAGATACGCAGTATTTT
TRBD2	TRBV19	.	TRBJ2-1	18	CASSKRGTSGIRYNEQFF	TGTGCCAGTAGTAAGAGGGGGACTAGCGGGATTCGCTACAATGAGCAGTTCTTC
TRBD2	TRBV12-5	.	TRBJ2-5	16	CASGILAGGGGETQYF	TGTGCTAGTGGTATATTAGCGGGAGGAGGAGGAGAGACCCAGTACTTC
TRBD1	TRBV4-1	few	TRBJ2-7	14	CASSPTDRGYEQYF	TGCGCCAGCAGCCCCACCGACAGGGGCTACGAGCAGTACTTC
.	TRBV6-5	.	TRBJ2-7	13	CASSYSPVYEQYF	TGTGCCAGCAGTTACTCGCCGGTCTACGAGCAGTACTTC
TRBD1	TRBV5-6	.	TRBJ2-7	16	CASTTPRGQGPNEQYF	TGTGCCAGCACCACCCCGCGGGGACAGGGGCCCAACGAGCAGTACTTC
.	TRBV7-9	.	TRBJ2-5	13	CASSLTSWETQYF	TGTGCCAGCAGCTTAACTAGCTGGGAGACCCAGTACTTC